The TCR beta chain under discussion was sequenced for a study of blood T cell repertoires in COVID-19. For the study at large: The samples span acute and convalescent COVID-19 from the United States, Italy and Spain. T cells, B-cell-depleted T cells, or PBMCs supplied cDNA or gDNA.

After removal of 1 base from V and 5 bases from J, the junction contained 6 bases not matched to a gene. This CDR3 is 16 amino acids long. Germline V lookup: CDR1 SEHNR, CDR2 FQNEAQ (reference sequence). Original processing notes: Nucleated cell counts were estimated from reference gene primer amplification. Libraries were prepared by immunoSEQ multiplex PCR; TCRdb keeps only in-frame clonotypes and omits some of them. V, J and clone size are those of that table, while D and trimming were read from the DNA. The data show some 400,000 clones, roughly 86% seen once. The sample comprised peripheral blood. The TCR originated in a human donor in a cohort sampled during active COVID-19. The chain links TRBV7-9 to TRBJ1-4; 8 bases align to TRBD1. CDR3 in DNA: TGTGCCAGCAGCTTAGTGACAGGGGCCGTGAATGAAAAACTGTTTTTT. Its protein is CASSLVTGAVNEKLFF. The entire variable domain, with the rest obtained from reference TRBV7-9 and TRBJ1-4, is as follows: DTGVSQNPRHKITKRGQNVTFRCDPISEHNRLYWYRQTLGQGPEFLTYFQNEAQLEKSRLLSDRFSAERPKGSFSTLEIQRTEQGDSAMYLCASSLVTGAVNEKLFFGSGTQLSVL.